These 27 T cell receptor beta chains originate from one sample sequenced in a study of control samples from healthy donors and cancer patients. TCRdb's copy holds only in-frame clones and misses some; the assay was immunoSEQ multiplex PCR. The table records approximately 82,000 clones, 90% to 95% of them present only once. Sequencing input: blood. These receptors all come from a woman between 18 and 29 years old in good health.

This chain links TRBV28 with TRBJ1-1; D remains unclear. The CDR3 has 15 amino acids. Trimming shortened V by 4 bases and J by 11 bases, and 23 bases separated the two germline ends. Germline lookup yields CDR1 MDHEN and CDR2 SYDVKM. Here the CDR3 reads CASSSHSLDRRSAFF. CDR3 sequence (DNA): TGTGCCAGCAGTTCCCATTCCCTTGACCGGCGGTCGGCTTTCTTT.

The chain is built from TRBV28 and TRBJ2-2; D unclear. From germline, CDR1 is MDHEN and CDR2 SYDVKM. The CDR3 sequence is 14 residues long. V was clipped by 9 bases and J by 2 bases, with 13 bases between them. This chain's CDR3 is CASSRVLNTGELFF. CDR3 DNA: TGTGCCAGTTCCCGGGTCCTTAACACCGGGGAGCTGTTTTTT.

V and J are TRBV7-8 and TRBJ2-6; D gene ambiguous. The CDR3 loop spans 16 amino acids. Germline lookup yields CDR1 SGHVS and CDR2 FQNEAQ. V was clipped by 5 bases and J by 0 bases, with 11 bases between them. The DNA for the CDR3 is TGTGCCAGCAGCGACCCCTCTCCCTCTGGGGCCAACGTCCTGACTTTC. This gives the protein CASSDPSPSGANVLTF.

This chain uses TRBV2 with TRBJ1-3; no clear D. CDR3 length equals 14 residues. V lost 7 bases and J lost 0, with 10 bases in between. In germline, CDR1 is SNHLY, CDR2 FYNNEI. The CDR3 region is CASKRAHSGNTIYF. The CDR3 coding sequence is TGTGCCAGCAAACGAGCCCACTCTGGAAACACCATATATTTT.

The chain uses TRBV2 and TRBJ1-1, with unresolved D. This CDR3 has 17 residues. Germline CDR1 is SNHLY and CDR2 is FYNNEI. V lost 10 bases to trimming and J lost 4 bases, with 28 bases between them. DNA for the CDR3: TGTGCCACTTCACTGGGTGTTGGGCTCTGGGCGGGCACTGAAGCTTTCTTT. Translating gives CATSLGVGLWAGTEAFF.

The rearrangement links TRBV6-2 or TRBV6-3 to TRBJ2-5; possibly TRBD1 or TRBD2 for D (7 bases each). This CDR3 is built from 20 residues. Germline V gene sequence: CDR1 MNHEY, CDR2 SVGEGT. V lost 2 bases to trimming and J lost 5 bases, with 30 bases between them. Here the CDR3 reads CASSYDGRRSIQGIGETQYF. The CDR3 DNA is TGTGCCAGCAGTTACGACGGGAGGAGATCCATACAGGGGATTGGGGAGACCCAGTACTTC.

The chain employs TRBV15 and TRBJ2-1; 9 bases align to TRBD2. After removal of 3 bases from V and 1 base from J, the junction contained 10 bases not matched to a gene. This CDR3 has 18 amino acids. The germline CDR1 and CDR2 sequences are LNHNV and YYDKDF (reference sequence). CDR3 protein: CATSRGKGLAPSYNEQFF. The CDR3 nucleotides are TGTGCCACCAGCAGGGGGAAGGGACTAGCTCCTTCCTACAATGAGCAGTTCTTC.

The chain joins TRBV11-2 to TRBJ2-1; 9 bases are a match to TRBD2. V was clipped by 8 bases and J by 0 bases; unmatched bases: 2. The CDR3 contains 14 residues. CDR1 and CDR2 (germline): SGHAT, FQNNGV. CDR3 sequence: CASLAGSSYNEQFF. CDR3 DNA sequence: TGTGCCAGCCTAGCGGGGAGCTCCTACAATGAGCAGTTCTTC.

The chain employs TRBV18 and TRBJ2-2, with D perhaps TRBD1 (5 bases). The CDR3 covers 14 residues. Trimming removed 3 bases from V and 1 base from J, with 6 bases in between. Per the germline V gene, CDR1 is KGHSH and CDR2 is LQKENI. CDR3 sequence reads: CASSPQGNTGELFF. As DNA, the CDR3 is TGTGCCAGCTCACCGCAGGGGAACACCGGGGAGCTGTTTTTT.

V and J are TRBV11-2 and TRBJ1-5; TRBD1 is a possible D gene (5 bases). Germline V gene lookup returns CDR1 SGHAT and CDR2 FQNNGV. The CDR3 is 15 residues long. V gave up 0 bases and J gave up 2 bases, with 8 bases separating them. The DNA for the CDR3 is TGTGCCAGCAGCTTAGAGGGGCTGGGCAATCAGCCCCAGCATTTT. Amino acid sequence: CASSLEGLGNQPQHF.

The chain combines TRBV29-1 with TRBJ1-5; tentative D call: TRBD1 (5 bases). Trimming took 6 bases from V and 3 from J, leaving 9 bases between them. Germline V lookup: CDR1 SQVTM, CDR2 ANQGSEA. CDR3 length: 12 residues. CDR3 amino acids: CSVGGSNQPQHF. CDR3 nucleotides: TGCAGCGTCGGGGGGTCCAATCAGCCCCAGCATTTT.

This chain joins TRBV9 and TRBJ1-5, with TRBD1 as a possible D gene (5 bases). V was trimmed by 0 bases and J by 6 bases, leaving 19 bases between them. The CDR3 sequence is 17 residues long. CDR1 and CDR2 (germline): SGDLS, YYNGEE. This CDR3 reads CASSVGPGTFGVQPQHF. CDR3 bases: TGTGCCAGCAGCGTAGGCCCCGGGACGTTTGGTGTTCAGCCCCAGCATTTT.

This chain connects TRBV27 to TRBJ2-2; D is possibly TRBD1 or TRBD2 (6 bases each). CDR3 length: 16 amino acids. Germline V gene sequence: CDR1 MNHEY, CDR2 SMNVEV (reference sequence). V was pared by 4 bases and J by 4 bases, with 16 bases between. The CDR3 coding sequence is TGTGCCAGCAGTTCCCCGCTTAGGGGGGCCACCGGGGAGCTGTTTTTT. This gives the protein CASSSPLRGATGELFF.

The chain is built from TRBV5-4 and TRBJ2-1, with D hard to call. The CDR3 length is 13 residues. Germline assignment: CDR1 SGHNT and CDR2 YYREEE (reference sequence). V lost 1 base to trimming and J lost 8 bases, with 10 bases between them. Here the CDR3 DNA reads TGTGCCAGCAGCTTGTCTGCGGCTGATGAGCAGTTCTTC. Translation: CASSLSAADEQFF. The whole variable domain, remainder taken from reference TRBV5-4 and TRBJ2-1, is ETGVTQSPTHLIKTRGQQVTLRCSSQSGHNTVSWYQQALGQGPQFIFQYYREEENGRGNFPPRFSGLQFPNYSSELNVNALELDDSALYLCASSLSAADEQFFGPGTRLTVL.

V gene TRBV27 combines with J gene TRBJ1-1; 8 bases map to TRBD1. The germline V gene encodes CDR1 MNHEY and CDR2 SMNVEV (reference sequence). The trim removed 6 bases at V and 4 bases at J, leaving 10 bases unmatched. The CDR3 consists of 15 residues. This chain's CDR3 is CASRPSDRVFTEAFF. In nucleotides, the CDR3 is TGTGCCAGCAGACCCTCGGACAGGGTGTTCACTGAAGCTTTCTTT.

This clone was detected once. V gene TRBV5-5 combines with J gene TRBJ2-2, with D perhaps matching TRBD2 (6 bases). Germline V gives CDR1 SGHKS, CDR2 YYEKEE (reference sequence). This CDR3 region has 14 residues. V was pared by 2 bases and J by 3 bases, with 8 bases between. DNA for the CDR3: TGTGCCAGCAGCTTCAGGGACTACACCGGGGAGCTGTTTTTT. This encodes CASSFRDYTGELFF.

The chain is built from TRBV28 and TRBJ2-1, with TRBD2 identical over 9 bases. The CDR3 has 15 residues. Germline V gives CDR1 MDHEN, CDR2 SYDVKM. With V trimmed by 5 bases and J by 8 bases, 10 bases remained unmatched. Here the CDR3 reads CASSTLRGREDEQFF. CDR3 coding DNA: TGTGCCAGCAGTACCCTACGCGGGAGGGAGGATGAGCAGTTCTTC.

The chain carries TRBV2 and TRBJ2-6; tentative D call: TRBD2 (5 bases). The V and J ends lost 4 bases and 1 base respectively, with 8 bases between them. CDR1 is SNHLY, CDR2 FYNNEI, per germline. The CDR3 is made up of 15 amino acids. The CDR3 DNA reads TGTGCCAGCAGTGCAAGGGAGTCTGGGGCCAACGTCCTGACTTTC. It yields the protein CASSARESGANVLTF. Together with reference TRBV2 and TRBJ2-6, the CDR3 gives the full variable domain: EPEVTQTPSHQVTQMGQEVILRCVPISNHLYFYWYRQILGQKVEFLVSFYNNEISEKSEIFDDQFSVERPDGSNFTLKIRSTKLEDSAMYFCASSARESGANVLTFGAGSRLTVL.

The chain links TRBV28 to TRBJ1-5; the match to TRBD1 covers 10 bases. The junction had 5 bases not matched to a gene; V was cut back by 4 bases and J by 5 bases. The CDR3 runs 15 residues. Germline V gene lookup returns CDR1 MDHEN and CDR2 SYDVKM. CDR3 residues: CASSYSGTGDQPQHF. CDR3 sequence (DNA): TGTGCCAGCAGTTACTCCGGGACAGGGGATCAGCCCCAGCATTTT. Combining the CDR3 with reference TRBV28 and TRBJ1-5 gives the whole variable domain DVKVTQSSRYLVKRTGEKVFLECVQDMDHENMFWYRQDPGLGLRLIYFSYDVKMKEKGDIPEGYSVSREKKERFSLILESASTNQTSMYLCASSYSGTGDQPQHFGDGTRLSIL.

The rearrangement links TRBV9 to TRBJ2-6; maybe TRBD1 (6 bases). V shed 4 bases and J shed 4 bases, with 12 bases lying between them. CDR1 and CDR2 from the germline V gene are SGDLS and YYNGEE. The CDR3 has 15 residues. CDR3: CASSSTGTGANVLTF. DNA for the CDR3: TGTGCCAGCAGCTCGACAGGTACCGGGGCCAACGTCCTGACTTTC.

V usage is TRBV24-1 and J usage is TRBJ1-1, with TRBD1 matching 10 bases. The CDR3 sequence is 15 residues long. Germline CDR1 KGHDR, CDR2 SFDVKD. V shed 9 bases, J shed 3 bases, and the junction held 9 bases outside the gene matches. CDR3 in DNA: TGTGCCACCGAGGGACAGGGGATTACGGACACTGAAGCTTTCTTT. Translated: CATEGQGITDTEAFF.

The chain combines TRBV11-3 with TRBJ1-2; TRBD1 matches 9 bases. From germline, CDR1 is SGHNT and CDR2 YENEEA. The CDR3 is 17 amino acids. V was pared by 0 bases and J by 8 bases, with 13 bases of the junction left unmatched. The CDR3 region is CASSLDRGTGIDFGYTF. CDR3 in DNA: TGTGCCAGCAGCTTAGACCGGGGGACAGGGATCGATTTCGGCTACACCTTC.

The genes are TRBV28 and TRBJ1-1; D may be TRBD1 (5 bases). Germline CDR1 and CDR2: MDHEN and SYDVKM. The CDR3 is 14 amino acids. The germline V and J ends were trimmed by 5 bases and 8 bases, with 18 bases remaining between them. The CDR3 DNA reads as TGTGCCAGCAGTCCTCAATCGGGAGGGGCGGAAGCTTTCTTT. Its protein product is CASSPQSGGAEAFF.

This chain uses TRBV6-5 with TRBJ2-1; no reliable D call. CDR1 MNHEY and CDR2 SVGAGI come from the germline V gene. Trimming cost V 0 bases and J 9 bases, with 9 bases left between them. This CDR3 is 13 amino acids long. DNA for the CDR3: TGTGCCAGCAGTTACTCTAAGGTTCTTGAGCAGTTCTTC. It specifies CASSYSKVLEQFF.

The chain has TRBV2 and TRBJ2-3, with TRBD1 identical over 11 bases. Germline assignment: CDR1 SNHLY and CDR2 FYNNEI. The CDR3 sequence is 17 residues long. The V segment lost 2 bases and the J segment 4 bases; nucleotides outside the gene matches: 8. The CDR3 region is CASSEWGQGVVPDTQYF. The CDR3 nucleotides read TGTGCCAGCAGTGAATGGGGACAGGGGGTGGTACCAGATACGCAGTATTTT.

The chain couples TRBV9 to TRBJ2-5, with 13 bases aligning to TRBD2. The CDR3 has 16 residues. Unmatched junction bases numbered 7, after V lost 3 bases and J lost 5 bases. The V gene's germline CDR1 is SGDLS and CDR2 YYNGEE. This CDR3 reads CASSAGLAGWEETQYF. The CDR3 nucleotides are TGTGCCAGCAGCGCGGGACTAGCGGGGTGGGAGGAGACCCAGTACTTC.

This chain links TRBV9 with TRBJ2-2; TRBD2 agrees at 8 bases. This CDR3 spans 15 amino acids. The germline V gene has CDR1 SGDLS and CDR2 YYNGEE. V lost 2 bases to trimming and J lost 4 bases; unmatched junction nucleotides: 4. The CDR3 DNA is TGTGCCAGCAGCGTTGTAACTAGCGGCACCGGGGAGCTGTTTTTT. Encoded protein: CASSVVTSGTGELFF.